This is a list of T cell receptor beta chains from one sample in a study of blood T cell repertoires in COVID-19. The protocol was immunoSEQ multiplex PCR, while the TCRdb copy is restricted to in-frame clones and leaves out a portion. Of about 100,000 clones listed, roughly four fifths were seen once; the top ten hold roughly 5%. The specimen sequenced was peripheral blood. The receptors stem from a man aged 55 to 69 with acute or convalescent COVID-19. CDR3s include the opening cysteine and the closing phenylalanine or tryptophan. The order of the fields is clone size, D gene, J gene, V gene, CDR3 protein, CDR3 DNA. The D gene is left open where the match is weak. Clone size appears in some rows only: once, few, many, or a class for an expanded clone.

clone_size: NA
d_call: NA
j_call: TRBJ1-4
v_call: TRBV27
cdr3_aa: CASSSGTRGVNEKLFF
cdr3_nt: TGTGCCAGCAGTTCTGGGACAAGAGGGGTTAATGAAAAACTGTTTTTT

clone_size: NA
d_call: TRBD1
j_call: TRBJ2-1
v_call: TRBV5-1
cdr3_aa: CASSLSGGGEQFF
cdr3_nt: TGCGCCAGCAGCTTGTCAGGGGGTGGGGAGCAGTTCTTC

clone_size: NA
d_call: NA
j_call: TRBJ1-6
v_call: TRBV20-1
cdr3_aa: CSASVPLPNSPLHF
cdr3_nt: TGCAGTGCTAGTGTTCCCCTTCCCAATTCACCCCTCCACTTT

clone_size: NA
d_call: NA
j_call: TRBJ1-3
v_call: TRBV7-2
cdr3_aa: CASSLQALQSGNTIYF
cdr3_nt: TGTGCCAGCAGCTTACAGGCCCTGCAGTCTGGAAACACCATATATTTT

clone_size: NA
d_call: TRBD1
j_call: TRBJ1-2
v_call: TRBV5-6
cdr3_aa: CASSEGTGESYGYTF
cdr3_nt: TGTGCCAGCAGCGAGGGGACAGGGGAATCCTATGGCTACACCTTC

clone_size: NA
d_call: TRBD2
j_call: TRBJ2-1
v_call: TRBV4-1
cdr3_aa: CASSQAPLAGAYNEQFF
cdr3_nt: TGCGCCAGCAGCCAGGCGCCCCTAGCGGGAGCCTACAATGAGCAGTTCTTC

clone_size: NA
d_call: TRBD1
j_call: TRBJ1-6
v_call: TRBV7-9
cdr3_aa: CASRSDRDNSPLHF
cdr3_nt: TGTGCCAGCAGGTCAGACAGGGATAATTCACCCCTCCACTTT

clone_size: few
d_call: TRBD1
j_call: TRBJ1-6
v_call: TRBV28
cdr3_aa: CASSYPGQDNSPLHF
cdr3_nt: TGTGCCAGCAGTTACCCGGGACAGGACAATTCACCCCTCCACTTT

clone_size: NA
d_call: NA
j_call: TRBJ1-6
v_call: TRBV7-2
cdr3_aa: CASSFQGTVRGSPLHF
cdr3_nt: TGTGCCAGCAGCTTTCAGGGGACCGTAAGAGGCTCACCCCTCCACTTT

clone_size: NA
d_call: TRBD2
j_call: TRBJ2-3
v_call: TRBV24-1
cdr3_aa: CATSDRGEGTDTQYF
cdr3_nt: TGTGCCACCAGTGATCGGGGGGAGGGCACAGATACGCAGTATTTT

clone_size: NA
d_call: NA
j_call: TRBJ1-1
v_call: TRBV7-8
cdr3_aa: CASSLGAVNTEAFF
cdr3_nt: TGTGCCAGCAGCTTAGGGGCCGTGAACACTGAAGCTTTCTTT

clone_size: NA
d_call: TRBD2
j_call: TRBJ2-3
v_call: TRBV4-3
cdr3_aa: CASSQDQGGRVSDTQYF
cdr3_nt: TGCGCCAGCAGCCAAGATCAAGGCGGGAGGGTTAGTGATACGCAGTATTTT

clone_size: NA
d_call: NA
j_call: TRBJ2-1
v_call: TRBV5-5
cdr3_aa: CASSLAELLQQFF
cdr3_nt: TGTGCCAGCAGCTTGGCAGAACTATTGCAACAGTTCTTC

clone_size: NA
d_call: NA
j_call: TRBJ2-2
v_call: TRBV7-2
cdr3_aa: CASSLVQHTGELFF
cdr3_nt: TGTGCCAGCAGCTTAGTACAGCACACCGGGGAGCTGTTTTTT

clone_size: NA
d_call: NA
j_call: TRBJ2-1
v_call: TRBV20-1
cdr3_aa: CSAYRDEQFF
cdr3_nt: TGCAGTGCTTACAGGGATGAGCAGTTCTTC

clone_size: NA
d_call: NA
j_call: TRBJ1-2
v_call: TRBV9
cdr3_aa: CASSVVGGDYGYTF
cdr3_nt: TGTGCCAGCAGCGTAGTGGGAGGGGACTATGGCTACACCTTC

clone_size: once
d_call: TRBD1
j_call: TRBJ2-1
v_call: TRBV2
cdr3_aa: CASSVPGQGNLNNEQFF
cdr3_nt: TGTGCCAGCAGTGTCCCGGGACAGGGAAACCTCAACAATGAGCAGTTCTTC

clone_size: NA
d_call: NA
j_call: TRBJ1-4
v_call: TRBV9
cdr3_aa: CASSPTIGGAREKLFF
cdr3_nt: TGTGCCAGCAGCCCGACTATAGGGGGAGCTCGTGAAAAACTGTTTTTT

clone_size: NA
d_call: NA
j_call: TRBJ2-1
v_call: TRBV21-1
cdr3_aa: CASSKDADNEQFF
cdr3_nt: TGTGCCAGCAGCAAAGACGCAGACAATGAGCAGTTCTTC

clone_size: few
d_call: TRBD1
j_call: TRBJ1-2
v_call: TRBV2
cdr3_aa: CASLRDRETYGYTF
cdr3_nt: TGTGCCAGCCTCCGGGACAGGGAAACCTATGGCTACACCTTC

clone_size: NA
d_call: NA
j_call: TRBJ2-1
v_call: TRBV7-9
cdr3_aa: CASTETFYSYNEQFF
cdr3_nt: TGTGCCAGCACGGAGACTTTCTACTCCTACAATGAGCAGTTCTTC

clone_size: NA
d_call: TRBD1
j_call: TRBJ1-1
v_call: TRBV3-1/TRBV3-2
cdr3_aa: CASSQWGTGNTEAFF
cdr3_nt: TGTGCCAGCAGCCAATGGGGGACAGGGAACACTGAAGCTTTCTTT

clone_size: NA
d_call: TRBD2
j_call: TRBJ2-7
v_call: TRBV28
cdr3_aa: CASSLAGDRGYEQYF
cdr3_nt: TGTGCCAGCAGTTTAGCGGGAGATAGGGGCTACGAGCAGTACTTC

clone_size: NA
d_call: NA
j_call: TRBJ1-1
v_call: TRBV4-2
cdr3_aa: CASSQKEADTEAFF
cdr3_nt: TGTGCCAGCAGCCAAAAAGAGGCTGACACTGAAGCTTTCTTT

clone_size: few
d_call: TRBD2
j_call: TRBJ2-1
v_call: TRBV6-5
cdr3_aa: CASSYMGLAEFNEQFF
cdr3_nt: TGTGCCAGCAGTTACATGGGACTAGCGGAGTTTAATGAGCAGTTCTTC

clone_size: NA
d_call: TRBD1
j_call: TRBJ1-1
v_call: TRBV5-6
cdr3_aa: CASSISGGANTEAFF
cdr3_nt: TGTGCCAGCAGCATATCAGGGGGCGCGAACACTGAAGCTTTCTTT

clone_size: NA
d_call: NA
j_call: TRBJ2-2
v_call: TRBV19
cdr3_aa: CASSRRRGGETGELFF
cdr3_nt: TGTGCCAGTAGTCGCCGTAGGGGGGGAGAAACCGGGGAGCTGTTTTTT

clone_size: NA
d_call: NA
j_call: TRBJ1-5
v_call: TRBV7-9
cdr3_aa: CASSVAGSNQPQHF
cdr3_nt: TGTGCCAGCAGCGTCGCGGGGAGCAATCAGCCCCAGCATTTT

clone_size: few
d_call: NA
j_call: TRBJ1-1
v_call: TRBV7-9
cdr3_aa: CASSLLVAEAFF
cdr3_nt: TGTGCCAGCAGCTTACTAGTCGCTGAAGCTTTCTTT

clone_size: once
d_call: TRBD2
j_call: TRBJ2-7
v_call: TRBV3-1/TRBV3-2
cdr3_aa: CASSQAGSGGLYEQYF
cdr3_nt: TGTGCCAGCAGCCAAGCAGGTAGCGGGGGGCTCTACGAGCAGTACTTC

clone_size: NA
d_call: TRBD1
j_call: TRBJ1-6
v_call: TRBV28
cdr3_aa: CASSSLRDRGPYNSPLHF
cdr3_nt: TGTGCCAGCAGTTCCCTCCGGGACAGGGGCCCCTATAATTCACCCCTCCACTTT

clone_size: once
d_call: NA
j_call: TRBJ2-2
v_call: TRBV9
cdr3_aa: CASSVVYGESGELFF
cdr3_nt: TGTGCCAGCAGCGTAGTGTACGGGGAGAGCGGGGAGCTGTTTTTT

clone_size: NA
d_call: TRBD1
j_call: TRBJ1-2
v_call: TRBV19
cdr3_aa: CASSERQGGYYGYTF
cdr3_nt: TGTGCCAGTAGTGAACGACAGGGGGGATACTATGGCTACACCTTC

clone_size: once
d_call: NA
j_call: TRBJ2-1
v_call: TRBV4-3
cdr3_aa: CASSQGRWDSGNEQFF
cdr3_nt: TGCGCCAGCAGCCAAGGGCGGTGGGACTCCGGCAATGAGCAGTTCTTC

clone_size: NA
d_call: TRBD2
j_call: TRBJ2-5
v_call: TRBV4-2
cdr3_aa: CASSQDLGLAVGTQYF
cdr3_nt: TGTGCCAGCAGCCAAGATCTTGGACTAGCTGTGGGGACCCAGTACTTC

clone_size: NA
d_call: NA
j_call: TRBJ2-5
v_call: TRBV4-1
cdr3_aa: CASSQGGLYSETQYF
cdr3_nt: TGCGCCAGCAGCCAAGGGGGCTTGTATAGCGAGACCCAGTACTTC

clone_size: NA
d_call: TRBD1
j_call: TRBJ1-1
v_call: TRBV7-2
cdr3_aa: CASSLAWGRGYTEAFF
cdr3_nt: TGTGCCAGCAGCTTAGCGTGGGGCAGGGGGTACACTGAAGCTTTCTTT

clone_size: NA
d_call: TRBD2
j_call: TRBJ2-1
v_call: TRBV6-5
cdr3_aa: CASSFGGAHNEQFF
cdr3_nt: TGTGCCAGCAGTTTCGGGGGGGCCCACAATGAGCAGTTCTTC

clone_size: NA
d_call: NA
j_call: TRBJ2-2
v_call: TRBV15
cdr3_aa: CATSRDRSFVGAGELFF
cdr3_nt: TGTGCCACCAGCAGAGATCGGTCTTTCGTGGGCGCCGGGGAGCTGTTTTTT

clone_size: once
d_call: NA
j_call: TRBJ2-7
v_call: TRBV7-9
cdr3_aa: CASSLEWLHYEQYF
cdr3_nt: TGTGCCAGCAGCTTAGAATGGTTACACTACGAGCAGTACTTC

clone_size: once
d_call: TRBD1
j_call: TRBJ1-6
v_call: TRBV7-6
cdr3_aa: CASSPSTGSYNSPLHF
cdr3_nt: TGTGCCAGCAGCCCCTCGACAGGGTCGTACAATTCACCCCTCCACTTT

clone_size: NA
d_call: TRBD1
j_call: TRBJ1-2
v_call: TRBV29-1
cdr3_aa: CSVGVVTGGVGYTF
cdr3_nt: TGCAGCGTTGGAGTAGTGACAGGGGGAGTCGGCTACACCTTC

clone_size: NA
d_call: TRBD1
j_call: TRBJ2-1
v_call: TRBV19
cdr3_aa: CASSMGTGLLEQFF
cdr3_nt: TGTGCCAGTAGTATGGGGACAGGCTTGTTAGAGCAGTTCTTC

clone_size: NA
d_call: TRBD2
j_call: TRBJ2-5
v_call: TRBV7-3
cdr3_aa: CASSFREGETQYF
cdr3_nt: TGTGCCAGCAGCTTTAGGGAGGGGGAGACCCAGTACTTC

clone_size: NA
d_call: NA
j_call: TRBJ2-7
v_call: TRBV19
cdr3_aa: CASSTSGPLGEYF
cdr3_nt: NA

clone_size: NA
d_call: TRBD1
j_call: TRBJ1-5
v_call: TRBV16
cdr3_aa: CASSQYGQGHSNQPQHF
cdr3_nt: TGTGCCAGCAGCCAATATGGACAGGGCCATAGCAATCAGCCCCAGCATTTT

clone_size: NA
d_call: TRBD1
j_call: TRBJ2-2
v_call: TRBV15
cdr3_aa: CATSRVPGGRSGELFF
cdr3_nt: TGTGCCACCAGCAGAGTTCCAGGGGGCAGGTCCGGGGAGCTGTTTTTT

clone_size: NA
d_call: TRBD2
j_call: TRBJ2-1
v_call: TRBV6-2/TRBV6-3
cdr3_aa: CASSPIGRAPAGSYNEQFF
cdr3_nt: TGTGCCAGCAGCCCTATCGGGAGGGCGCCGGCGGGCTCCTACAATGAGCAGTTCTTC

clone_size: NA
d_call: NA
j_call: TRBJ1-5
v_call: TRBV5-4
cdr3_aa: CASSLDGRNQPQHF
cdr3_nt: TGTGCCAGCAGCTTGGATGGGCGCAACCAGCCCCAGCATTTT

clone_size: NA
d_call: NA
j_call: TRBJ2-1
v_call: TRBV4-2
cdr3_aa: CASSQDVRAVDEQFF
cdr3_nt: TGTGCCAGCAGCCAAGATGTGAGGGCCGTGGATGAGCAGTTCTTC

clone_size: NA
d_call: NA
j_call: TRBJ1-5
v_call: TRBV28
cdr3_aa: CASSLYGGVKPQHF
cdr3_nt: TGTGCCAGCAGTTTATACGGAGGGGTCAAGCCCCAGCATTTT